Shown below are 30 T cell receptor beta chains from a single sample sequenced in a study of cytomegalovirus exposure and HLA in healthy donors. Primers included in the PCR were 60 Vbeta and 13 Jbeta primers. Produced via immunoSEQ multiplex PCR; TCRdb's table is partial and in-frame only. Of over 100,000 clones listed, around nine tenths are singletons. The sample consisted of PBMCs. These receptors originate from a young woman in good health and CMV-seronegative.

This rearrangement joins TRBV7-6 to TRBJ2-3; TRBD2 matches at 7 bases. Germline trimming cut 4 bases from V and 5 bases from J; bases unmatched to any gene: 9. The germline CDR1 and CDR2 sequences are SGHVS and FNYEAQ. The CDR3 is 15 residues long. The CDR3 sequence: CASSSVGLAVDTQYF. The CDR3 region has the DNA TGTGCCAGCAGCTCAGTGGGCCTAGCGGTAGATACGCAGTATTTT.

The chain uses TRBV4-3 and TRBJ2-1; tentative D call: TRBD2 (6 bases). The CDR3 has 16 amino acids. The germline V and J ends were trimmed by 2 bases and 9 bases, with 20 bases remaining between them. In germline, CDR1 is LGHNA, CDR2 YSLEER. CDR3 bases: TGCGCCAGCAGCCAACTTCTCCGGGACTCCTCTTCTGAGCAGTTCTTC. It codes for CASSQLLRDSSSEQFF.

This clone was detected once. The chain uses TRBV28 and TRBJ2-2; D perhaps matches TRBD2 (6 bases). Trimming cost V 6 bases and J 6 bases, with 11 bases left between them. This CDR3 has 13 amino acids. The germline V gene encodes CDR1 MDHEN and CDR2 SYDVKM. The CDR3 DNA is TGTGCCAGCAGGGCGGGACTGGCCGGGGAGCTGTTTTTT. It encodes CASRAGLAGELFF.

This chain connects TRBV4-3 to TRBJ1-2; 9 nucleotides match TRBD1. This CDR3 region has 16 residues. The trim removed 0 bases at V and 8 bases at J, leaving 10 bases unmatched. Germline V gives CDR1 LGHNA, CDR2 YSLEER. The CDR3 spells CASSQDYRDRVSGYTF. CDR3 in DNA: TGCGCCAGCAGCCAAGATTATAGGGACAGGGTGAGCGGCTACACCTTC.

V is TRBV10-3 and J is TRBJ2-1; the D gene is possibly TRBD2 (5 bases). There are 16 residues in the CDR3. V shed 1 base and J shed 1 base, with 11 bases lying between them. CDR1 and CDR2 from the germline V gene are ENHRY and SYGVKD. The CDR3 spells CAISEYQRTSYNEQFF. In nucleotides, the CDR3 is TGTGCCATCAGTGAGTATCAGCGGACTTCCTACAATGAGCAGTTCTTC.

This chain links TRBV28 with TRBJ2-5; D gene unclear. The CDR3 is made up of 13 amino acids. Trimming took 3 bases from V and 3 from J, leaving 8 bases between them. Germline values: CDR1 MDHEN, CDR2 SYDVKM. This chain's CDR3 is CASSLRFKETQYF. The CDR3 bases are TGTGCCAGCAGTTTGCGGTTTAAAGAGACCCAGTACTTC.

J is TRBJ2-7 and V is TRBV7-9; a possible D gene is TRBD2 (5 bases). Trimming took 3 bases from V and 5 from J, leaving 11 bases between them. CDR1 is SEHNR and CDR2 is FQNEAQ in the germline V gene (reference sequence). This CDR3 spans 13 amino acids. The CDR3 nucleotides are TGTGCCAGCAGCTTGGATGCGGGTAACGAGCAGTACTTC. Its translation: CASSLDAGNEQYF.

The rearrangement uses TRBV28 and TRBJ1-4; TRBD1 agrees at 7 bases. This CDR3 spans 15 amino acids. After removal of 4 bases from V and 8 bases from J, the junction contained 10 bases not matched to a gene. Germline lookup yields CDR1 MDHEN and CDR2 SYDVKM. The CDR3 is CASSSGQELLEKLFF. CDR3 DNA sequence: TGTGCCAGCAGTTCTGGACAGGAACTGTTAGAAAAACTGTTTTTT.

The genes are TRBV6-5 and TRBJ1-3; D gene uncertain. The CDR3 is 15 residues long. CDR1 MNHEY and CDR2 SVGAGI come from the germline V gene. With 2 bases removed from V and 2 bases from J, the gap between germline ends came to 10 bases. CDR3 sequence (DNA): TGTGCCAGCAGTTACCGGGGTGGCGCTGGAAACACCATATATTTT. It yields the protein CASSYRGGAGNTIYF.

The rearrangement uses TRBV7-9 and TRBJ1-2, with TRBD1 matching 8 bases. V shed 5 bases, J shed 4 bases, and the junction held 6 bases outside the gene matches. This CDR3 is built from 14 residues. CDR1 is SEHNR, CDR2 FQNEAQ, per germline (reference sequence). CDR3 sequence reads: CASSRGQGSYGYTF. The CDR3 DNA reads as TGTGCCAGCAGCCGAGGACAGGGTAGCTATGGCTACACCTTC.

The rearrangement uses TRBV18 and TRBJ2-1; D is unclear. The V and J ends lost 4 bases and 0 bases respectively, with 10 bases between them. From germline, CDR1 is KGHSH and CDR2 LQKENI. This CDR3 region has 15 residues. The CDR3 DNA follows: TGTGCCAGCTCACTTCAAGAACACTCCTACAATGAGCAGTTCTTC. Translating gives CASSLQEHSYNEQFF.

This chain connects TRBV28 to TRBJ1-1; the D is unclear. Germline values: CDR1 MDHEN, CDR2 SYDVKM. The CDR3 extends over 12 amino acids. Trimming removed 1 base at V and 12 bases at J, with 12 bases between. Here the CDR3 reads CASSLLVRGTFF. The CDR3 nucleotides read TGTGCCAGCAGTTTATTAGTCCGGGGAACTTTCTTT.

The rearrangement uses TRBV25-1 and TRBJ2-5; TRBD1 is a possible D gene (5 bases). Germline assignment: CDR1 MGHDK and CDR2 SYGVNS. V lost 2 bases to trimming and J lost 5 bases, with 15 bases between them. The length of the CDR3 is 15 residues. The CDR3 DNA is TGTGCCAGCAGTGAACCCGCCAAGGGGCAGGAGACCCAGTACTTC. This sequence encodes CASSEPAKGQETQYF. The full variable domain, with the rest looked up from reference TRBV25-1 and TRBJ2-5, is EADIYQTPRYLVIGTGKKITLECSQTMGHDKMYWYQQDPGMELHLIHYSYGVNSTEKGDLSSESTVSRIRTEHFPLTLESARPSHTSQYLCASSEPAKGQETQYFGPGTRLLVL.

The V call is TRBV7-7, the J call TRBJ2-5, with a possible D match to TRBD1 (5 bases). Deletions cut 5 bases from V and 1 base from J, with 11 bases between. This CDR3 is 14 amino acids long. Germline V gene data show CDR1 as SSHAT and CDR2 as FNYEAQ (reference sequence). The CDR3 protein is CASSPRQSQETQYF. The CDR3 nucleotides read TGTGCCAGCAGCCCTAGACAGAGCCAAGAGACCCAGTACTTC.

V usage is TRBV4-1 and J usage is TRBJ2-5; a weak D match, TRBD1 (5 bases). Germline V CDR1 and CDR2: MGHRA, YSYEKL. Trimming took off 4 bases at V and 5 bases at J, with 14 bases between the two ends. The CDR3 has 14 residues. The CDR3 DNA is TGCGCCAGCAGCCCAGTTTGGGGCGCGGAGACCCAGTACTTC. Amino acids: CASSPVWGAETQYF.

The rearrangement joins TRBV7-2 to TRBJ2-3; D unresolved. V shed 4 bases and J shed 0 bases, with 14 bases lying between them. Germline-derived CDR1 and CDR2 are SGHTA and FQGNSA. This CDR3 contains 16 residues. CDR3 amino acids: CASSYIMFRSTDTQYF. CDR3 in DNA: TGTGCCAGCAGCTACATAATGTTCAGAAGCACAGATACGCAGTATTTT.

The chain uses TRBV7-6 and TRBJ2-1; no clear D gene. V lost 1 base, J lost 6 bases, and 10 bases lay in between. Looked up from germline, CDR1 is SGHVS and CDR2 is FNYEAQ. The CDR3 is 14 residues long. Here the CDR3 DNA reads TGTGCCAGCAGCTTAGATCCAACGGGCAATGAGCAGTTCTTC. It codes for CASSLDPTGNEQFF.

V gene TRBV4-1 combines with J gene TRBJ2-7; no clear D gene. In germline, CDR1 is MGHRA, CDR2 YSYEKL. The V end lost 1 base, the J end lost 6 bases, and 10 bases lay between the germline ends. This CDR3 is 13 amino acids long. CDR3 nucleotides: TGCGCCAGCAGCCAAGGGGCCTCAAGCGAGCAGTACTTC. Protein product: CASSQGASSEQYF.

The chain uses TRBV4-3 and TRBJ2-7; D is perhaps TRBD2 (7 bases). V lost 4 bases to trimming and J lost 5 bases, with 21 bases between them. This CDR3 has 16 amino acids. CDR1 is LGHNA, CDR2 YSLEER, per germline. The CDR3 nucleotides are TGCGCCAGCAGCCCCGATTTGGGCCGGGGGGCGAACGAGCAGTACTTC. Translated: CASSPDLGRGANEQYF.

The chain combines TRBV6-5 with TRBJ1-5, with 7 bases that match TRBD1. J lost 7 bases, V lost 0 bases, and 6 bases had no gene match. The CDR3 runs 15 residues. Germline CDR1 reads MNHEY; CDR2 reads SVGAGI. In DNA form, the CDR3 reads TGTGCCAGCAGTTACTCGACGACAGGGAACCAGCCCCAGCATTTT. It yields the protein CASSYSTTGNQPQHF.

The genes are TRBV27 and TRBJ2-7, with a tentative D call TRBD2 (5 bases). The germline CDR1 and CDR2 sequences are MNHEY and SMNVEV (reference sequence). The CDR3 has 10 amino acids. The V and J ends lost 11 bases and 4 bases respectively, with 9 bases between them. CDR3 protein: CAAGQYEQYF. CDR3 bases: TGTGCCGCGGGTCAATACGAGCAGTACTTC.

The chain joins TRBV4-3 to TRBJ2-7, with TRBD2 identical over 7 bases. Germline CDR1 LGHNA, CDR2 YSLEER. V was pared by 4 bases and J by 3 bases, with 6 bases of the junction left unmatched. The CDR3 is 14 residues long. CDR3 amino acids: CASSPGLTGYEQYF. The CDR3 DNA sequence: TGCGCCAGCAGCCCGGGACTAACTGGCTACGAGCAGTACTTC.

The chain couples TRBV6-4 to TRBJ2-2; no clear D. V gave up 4 bases and J gave up 1 base, with 10 bases separating them. The CDR3 extends over 15 amino acids. Germline V gene lookup returns CDR1 MRHNA and CDR2 SNTAGT. CDR3 bases: TGTGCCAGCAGTGCCTATGGCGGGAACACCGGGGAGCTGTTTTTT. It yields the protein CASSAYGGNTGELFF.

The V and J genes are TRBV5-1 and TRBJ2-2; 9 bases align to TRBD1. V shed 4 bases, J shed 5 bases, and the junction held 3 bases outside the gene matches. The germline CDR1 and CDR2 sequences are SGHRS and YFSETQ. The CDR3 consists of 14 residues. CDR3: CASSLTGGTGELFF. The DNA of the CDR3 is TGCGCCAGCAGCCTGACAGGGGGAACCGGGGAGCTGTTTTTT. Full variable domain (remainder filled in from reference TRBV5-1 and TRBJ2-2): KAGVTQTPRYLIKTRGQQVTLSCSPISGHRSVSWYQQTPGQGLQFLFEYFSETQRNKGNFPGRFSGRQFSNSRSEMNVSTLELGDSALYLCASSLTGGTGELFFGEGSRLTVL.

V and J are TRBV28 and TRBJ2-2, with D possibly matching TRBD2 (6 bases). Trimming took off 9 bases at V and 2 bases at J, with 10 bases between the two ends. Germline lookup yields CDR1 MDHEN and CDR2 SYDVKM. There are 13 residues in the CDR3. This chain's CDR3 is CASTAGNTGELFF. DNA of the CDR3: TGTGCCAGTACGGCGGGAAACACCGGGGAGCTGTTTTTT. Complete variable domain (other parts from reference TRBV28 and TRBJ2-2): DVKVTQSSRYLVKRTGEKVFLECVQDMDHENMFWYRQDPGLGLRLIYFSYDVKMKEKGDIPEGYSVSREKKERFSLILESASTNQTSMYLCASTAGNTGELFFGEGSRLTVL.

The chain employs TRBV15 and TRBJ2-5; weak D call: TRBD2 (5 bases). In germline, CDR1 is LNHNV, CDR2 YYDKDF (reference sequence). The V gene lost 0 bases and the J gene lost 5 bases, with 16 bases spanning the gap. The CDR3 consists of 16 residues. The CDR3 loop reads CATSRDSFLARETQYF. The CDR3 DNA follows: TGTGCCACCAGCAGAGATAGTTTTCTAGCTCGGGAGACCCAGTACTTC.

This chain uses TRBV7-9 with TRBJ2-7; TRBD2 might be the D (6 bases). The germline CDR1 and CDR2 sequences are SEHNR and FQNEAQ (reference sequence). The germline V and J ends were trimmed by 5 bases and 6 bases, with 20 bases remaining between them. CDR3 length: 15 residues. The CDR3: CASSGRDSGIGEQYF. The CDR3, as DNA: TGTGCCAGCAGCGGACGGGACTCCGGCATCGGCGAGCAGTACTTC.

This rearrangement joins TRBV9 to TRBJ2-7; 7 nucleotides line up with TRBD1. The CDR3 sequence is 14 residues long. CDR1 and CDR2 (germline): SGDLS, YYNGEE. V dropped 3 bases and J dropped 2; count of bases not matched to a gene: 5. In nucleotides, the CDR3 is TGTGCCAGCAGCGCCGGGACAGTAACCTACGAGCAGTACTTC. It encodes CASSAGTVTYEQYF.

The chain combines TRBV19 with TRBJ1-3; D is ambiguous. Germline CDR1 and CDR2: LNHDA and SQIVND (reference sequence). V was pared by 1 base and J by 0 bases, with 10 bases between. The CDR3 is 16 residues long. The CDR3 region is CASSIGARTSGNTIYF. CDR3 nucleotide sequence: TGTGCCAGTAGTATAGGGGCCCGCACCTCTGGAAACACCATATATTTT.

This rearrangement joins TRBV27 to TRBJ1-6, with TRBD1 as a possible D gene (5 bases). Germline values: CDR1 MNHEY, CDR2 SMNVEV (reference sequence). There are 14 residues in the CDR3. V was pared by 5 bases and J by 10 bases, with 15 bases between. CDR3 nucleotide sequence: TGTGCCAGCAGTCACCAGCAGGGAGGCTCACCCCTCCACTTT. Protein product: CASSHQQGGSPLHF.